This is a list of T cell receptor beta chains from one sample in a study of T cell responses to AZD1222 COVID-19 vaccine. TCRdb keeps only in-frame clones here, not all; method: immunoSEQ multiplex PCR. The repertoire holds about 150,000 clones, with approximately 90% as singletons. Material: peripheral blood, obtained on day 0 of AZD1222 vaccination. The receptors shown here come from an adult in good health. CDR3s include the opening cysteine and the closing phenylalanine or tryptophan. D genes are given only for firm matches. Clone size appears in some rows only: once, few, many, or a class for an expanded clone.

J gene: TRBJ1-6
clone size: once
V gene: TRBV15
D gene: TRBD1
CDR3 protein: CATSSLDRGYNSPLHF
CDR3 DNA: TGTGCCACCAGCAGTCTAGACAGGGGATATAATTCACCCCTCCACTTT

J gene: TRBJ1-5
clone size: .
V gene: TRBV6-2/TRBV6-3
D gene: .
CDR3 protein: CASSYPAGSNQPQHF
CDR3 DNA: TGTGCCAGCAGTTACCCCGCTGGTAGCAATCAGCCCCAGCATTTT

J gene: TRBJ1-5
clone size: .
V gene: TRBV7-2
D gene: TRBD1
CDR3 protein: CASSLVGQGNQPQHF
CDR3 DNA: TGTGCCAGCAGCTTAGTGGGACAGGGTAATCAGCCCCAGCATTTT

J gene: TRBJ2-2
clone size: .
V gene: TRBV2
D gene: TRBD1
CDR3 protein: CASSARDRGTGELFF
CDR3 DNA: TGTGCCAGCAGTGCCCGGGACAGGGGTACCGGGGAGCTGTTTTTT

J gene: TRBJ2-5
clone size: many
V gene: TRBV4-3
D gene: .
CDR3 protein: CASSQDAEQGSGRETQYF
CDR3 DNA: TGCGCCAGCAGCCAAGATGCGGAGCAGGGGTCAGGGAGGGAGACCCAGTACTTC

J gene: TRBJ2-5
clone size: .
V gene: TRBV18
D gene: .
CDR3 protein: CASSQGTQETQYF
CDR3 DNA: TGTGCCAGCTCACAGGGGACACAAGAGACCCAGTACTTC

J gene: TRBJ1-2
clone size: .
V gene: TRBV19
D gene: .
CDR3 protein: CASSIDLVQSWGYTF
CDR3 DNA: TGTGCCAGTAGTATAGATCTGGTCCAGTCCTGGGGCTACACCTTC

J gene: TRBJ2-1
clone size: .
V gene: TRBV18
D gene: .
CDR3 protein: CASSPPTKYNEQFF
CDR3 DNA: TGTGCCAGCTCACCACCGACTAAATACAATGAGCAGTTCTTC

J gene: TRBJ1-2
clone size: .
V gene: TRBV19
D gene: .
CDR3 protein: CASSINLNYGYTF
CDR3 DNA: TGTGCCAGTAGTATCAACCTTAACTATGGCTACACCTTC

J gene: TRBJ1-1
clone size: .
V gene: TRBV7-9
D gene: .
CDR3 protein: CASSLDVANTEAFF
CDR3 DNA: TGTGCCAGCAGCTTAGATGTGGCGAACACTGAAGCTTTCTTT

J gene: TRBJ2-1
clone size: .
V gene: TRBV12-2
D gene: .
CDR3 protein: CASRPRDNEQFF
CDR3 DNA: TGTGCAAGTCGCCCCCGGGACAATGAGCAGTTCTTC

J gene: TRBJ1-1
clone size: .
V gene: TRBV19
D gene: .
CDR3 protein: CASSDTALNTEAFF
CDR3 DNA: TGTGCCAGTAGTGACACAGCTCTTAACACTGAAGCTTTCTTT

J gene: TRBJ2-2
clone size: .
V gene: TRBV20-1
D gene: .
CDR3 protein: CSASRGGWDTGELFF
CDR3 DNA: TGCAGTGCTAGTAGGGGGGGATGGGACACCGGGGAGCTGTTTTTT

J gene: TRBJ1-1
clone size: .
V gene: TRBV9
D gene: .
CDR3 protein: CASSLQDDSREAFF
CDR3 DNA: TGTGCCAGCAGTCTCCAGGATGACAGCCGTGAAGCTTTCTTT

J gene: TRBJ1-4
clone size: .
V gene: TRBV5-1
D gene: TRBD1
CDR3 protein: CASSFGQGREKLFF
CDR3 DNA: TGCGCCAGCAGCTTCGGACAGGGAAGAGAAAAACTGTTTTTT

J gene: TRBJ1-5
clone size: .
V gene: TRBV15
D gene: TRBD1
CDR3 protein: CATSSATLDRTGQPQHF
CDR3 DNA: TGTGCCACCAGCAGCGCGACGCTAGACAGGACAGGTCAGCCCCAGCATTTT

J gene: TRBJ1-3
clone size: .
V gene: TRBV7-2
D gene: .
CDR3 protein: CASSLSSGAGNTIYF
CDR3 DNA: TGTGCCAGCAGCTTAAGTAGCGGAGCTGGAAACACCATATATTTT

J gene: TRBJ1-1
clone size: few
V gene: TRBV4-3
D gene: .
CDR3 protein: CASSFQGMNTEAFF
CDR3 DNA: TGCGCCAGCAGCTTCCAGGGCATGAACACTGAAGCTTTCTTT

J gene: TRBJ2-1
clone size: .
V gene: TRBV5-1
D gene: .
CDR3 protein: CASSSSGGYNEQFF
CDR3 DNA: TGCGCCAGCAGCTCTAGTGGGGGGTACAATGAGCAGTTCTTC

J gene: TRBJ1-3
clone size: .
V gene: TRBV18
D gene: .
CDR3 protein: CASSLDRGAGNTIYF
CDR3 DNA: TGTGCCAGCTCACTGGATCGGGGTGCTGGAAACACCATATATTTT

J gene: TRBJ1-1
clone size: once
V gene: TRBV15
D gene: .
CDR3 protein: CATSRDWGIGGRGTEAFF
CDR3 DNA: TGTGCCACCAGCAGAGATTGGGGTATCGGGGGTCGCGGCACTGAAGCTTTCTTT

J gene: TRBJ2-5
clone size: .
V gene: TRBV28
D gene: .
CDR3 protein: CASSFRLPNQETQYF
CDR3 DNA: TGTGCCAGCAGTTTTAGGCTTCCTAACCAAGAGACCCAGTACTTC

J gene: TRBJ1-2
clone size: .
V gene: TRBV4-3
D gene: .
CDR3 protein: CASSQAVGGAAYGYTF
CDR3 DNA: TGCGCCAGCAGCCAAGCCGTTGGCGGGGCGGCCTATGGCTACACCTTC

J gene: TRBJ2-1
clone size: .
V gene: TRBV27
D gene: .
CDR3 protein: CASSPRSSINEQFF
CDR3 DNA: TGTGCCAGCAGTCCGCGGTCGAGTATCAATGAGCAGTTCTTC

J gene: TRBJ2-3
clone size: .
V gene: TRBV7-2
D gene: TRBD2
CDR3 protein: CASSWGLAGTDTQYF
CDR3 DNA: TGTGCCAGCAGCTGGGGACTAGCGGGCACAGATACGCAGTATTTT

J gene: TRBJ2-2
clone size: .
V gene: TRBV9
D gene: TRBD2
CDR3 protein: CASSVSGVDGELFF
CDR3 DNA: TGTGCCAGCAGCGTTAGCGGGGTCGACGGGGAGCTGTTTTTT

J gene: TRBJ1-4
clone size: few
V gene: TRBV10-2
D gene: .
CDR3 protein: CASSAYGGGVNEKLFF
CDR3 DNA: TGCGCCAGCAGTGCGTATGGCGGTGGGGTAAATGAAAAACTGTTTTTT

J gene: TRBJ2-3
clone size: .
V gene: TRBV7-9
D gene: .
CDR3 protein: CASSPLGAVTDTQYF
CDR3 DNA: TGTGCCAGCAGCCCCCTGGGGGCAGTCACAGATACGCAGTATTTT

J gene: TRBJ1-4
clone size: .
V gene: TRBV7-8
D gene: .
CDR3 protein: CASSFDRQPNEKLFF
CDR3 DNA: TGTGCCAGCAGCTTTGACCGACAGCCTAATGAAAAACTGTTTTTT

J gene: TRBJ1-4
clone size: .
V gene: TRBV5-1
D gene: .
CDR3 protein: CASSLGRGEKLFF
CDR3 DNA: TGCGCCAGCAGCTTAGGGAGAGGTGAAAAACTGTTTTTT

J gene: TRBJ1-3
clone size: once
V gene: TRBV7-2
D gene: .
CDR3 protein: CASSSRPAGGNTIYF
CDR3 DNA: TGTGCCAGCAGTTCCCGGCCCGCCGGGGGAAACACCATATATTTT

J gene: TRBJ1-1
clone size: .
V gene: TRBV6-5
D gene: .
CDR3 protein: CASSYSNDLEAFF
CDR3 DNA: TGTGCCAGCAGTTACTCGAACGATTTGGAAGCTTTCTTT